This entry lists 7 T cell receptor beta chains sequenced from one sample in a study of blood T cell repertoires in COVID-19. Here immunoSEQ multiplex PCR was the method, and the copy in TCRdb shows in-frame clones only, minus some. The profile shows some 370,000 clones, around 86% of them singletons. What was sequenced was PBMCs or T cells enriched from blood (not recorded which). All receptors come from a woman aged 45-60 years who had recovered from COVID-19.

The chain recombines TRBV9 with TRBJ2-3; 7 bases fit TRBD2. CDR1 and CDR2 (germline): SGDLS, YYNGEE. The length of the CDR3 is 14 residues. Trimming removed 4 bases from V and 2 bases from J; junction bases left unmatched: 4. For the CDR3, the DNA is TGTGCCAGCAGCTCCGGGACTAACACAGATACGCAGTATTTT. Translation: CASSSGTNTDTQYF.

The V call is TRBV5-1, the J call TRBJ1-5; maybe TRBD1 (5 bases). The CDR3 totals 13 residues. CDR1 and CDR2 from the germline V gene are SGHRS and YFSETQ. V lost 0 bases, J lost 6 bases, and 7 bases lay in between. CDR3 DNA sequence: TGCGCCAGCAGCTTGGCCGGGGGTCAGCCCCAGCATTTT. Protein: CASSLAGGQPQHF.

The chain employs TRBV2 and TRBJ1-1, with 9 bases that match TRBD1. The junction had 6 bases not matched to a gene; V was cut back by 4 bases and J by 0 bases. The V gene's germline CDR1 is SNHLY and CDR2 FYNNEI. The CDR3 sequence is 16 residues long. The CDR3 DNA sequence: TGTGCCAGCAGTGGACAGGGGGTATACATGAACACTGAAGCTTTCTTT. Translating it yields CASSGQGVYMNTEAFF.

The chain employs TRBV18 and TRBJ1-1; 8 nucleotides line up with TRBD1. Looked up from germline, CDR1 is KGHSH and CDR2 is LQKENI. V lost 2 bases to trimming and J lost 4 bases; unmatched junction nucleotides: 3. The CDR3 length is 14 residues. CDR3 loop: CASSPLTGGTEAFF. CDR3 in DNA: TGTGCCAGCTCACCATTAACAGGGGGCACTGAAGCTTTCTTT.

The chain couples TRBV6-2 or TRBV6-3 to TRBJ1-1, with unresolved D. Germline V gene sequence: CDR1 MNHEY, CDR2 SVGEGT. V dropped 8 bases and J dropped 1 base, with 11 bases sitting between them. CDR3 size: 13 residues. The CDR3: CASGRGGNTEAFF. DNA of the CDR3: TGTGCCAGCGGCCGTGGCGGGAACACTGAAGCTTTCTTT.

The chain links TRBV27 to TRBJ1-5; D gene unclear. The V gene lost 0 bases and the J gene lost 0 bases, with 9 bases spanning the gap. This CDR3 contains 16 residues. Germline loops: CDR1 MNHEY, CDR2 SMNVEV (reference sequence). As DNA, the CDR3 is TGTGCCAGCAGTTTATCTGGGCCGGATAGCAATCAGCCCCAGCATTTT. Its translation is CASSLSGPDSNQPQHF.

This chain links TRBV11-2 with TRBJ2-5, with a weak D call TRBD2 (6 bases). Germline V CDR1 and CDR2: SGHAT, FQNNGV. CDR3 length: 15 residues. V lost 3 bases to trimming and J lost 4 bases, with 15 bases between them. The CDR3 DNA reads TGTGCCAGCAGCTTCAATGTGGCGGGACTAGAGACCCAGTACTTC. It codes for CASSFNVAGLETQYF.